These 28 T cell receptor beta chains were sequenced from one sample in a study of low-dose radiotherapy and immunotherapy resistance in tumors. Alpha- and beta-chain coverage of first-strand cDNA came from TRAV- and TRBV-specific primers. PCR amplification of the TCRs was performed with Phusion for about 20 PCR cycles, and it relied on a constant-region primer together with a V-primer adapter. TCRdb independently ran MiXCR on the reads; one entry per CDR3 protein. The table includes fewer than 90,000 distinct CDR3 sequences, approximately 31% detected once. Time point here: before trial treatment. The material was PBMCs, obtained before treatment. The receptors stem from a female donor with ovarian cancer.

This clonotype was found many times. The chain links TRBV2 to TRBJ2-7; tentative D call: TRBD2 (5 bases). The germline CDR1 and CDR2 sequences are SNHLY and FYNNEI. The length of the CDR3 is 12 residues. V lost 10 bases and J lost 3, with 13 bases in between. CDR3 residues: CATTRLGYEQYF. CDR3 coding DNA: TGTGCCACCACTAGGCTTGGCTACGAGCAGTACTTC.

This clonotype was seen many times. The chain employs TRBV29-1 and TRBJ2-7, with 13 bases lining up with TRBD2. CDR3 size: 13 residues. The ends lost 6 bases at V and 3 bases at J; junction bases unmatched: 2. CDR1 and CDR2 from the germline V gene are SQVTM and ANQGSEA. CDR3 in DNA: TGCAGCGTGGGACTAGCGGGAATCTACGAGCAGTACTTC. Protein product: CSVGLAGIYEQYF.

This clonotype was observed at least ten times. J is TRBJ2-3 and V is TRBV14; the D gene is possibly TRBD1 (5 bases). V lost 5 bases to trimming and J lost 1 base, with 13 bases between them. The germline gives CDR1 SGHDN, CDR2 FVKESK. This CDR3 contains 15 residues. The CDR3 bases are TGTGCCAGCAGCGTACAGGCGGACCGCACAGATACGCAGTATTTT. The encoded protein is CASSVQADRTDTQYF.

This rearrangement joins TRBV20-1 to TRBJ2-5; no clear D gene. The germline gives CDR1 DFQATT, CDR2 SNEGSKA (reference sequence). Deletions cut 2 bases from V and 4 bases from J, with 8 bases between. The CDR3 is 12 amino acids. The CDR3 coding sequence is TGCAGTGCTAGATCCAGCCCAGAGACCCAGTACTTC. Its translation: CSARSSPETQYF.

This clonotype was detected many times. The chain employs TRBV4-3 and TRBJ2-7; the match to TRBD1 covers 7 bases. CDR1 and CDR2 from the germline V gene are LGHNA and YSLEER. Germline trimming cut 2 bases from V and 1 base from J; bases unmatched to any gene: 11. The CDR3 consists of 17 residues. The CDR3 is CASSQFYGDRISYEQYF. The CDR3 DNA follows: TGCGCCAGCAGCCAATTTTATGGGGACAGAATATCCTACGAGCAGTACTTC.

The sample holds a few counts of this clonotype. This sequence joins TRBV29-1 and TRBJ1-2; D is possibly TRBD1 (5 bases). Germline values: CDR1 SQVTM, CDR2 ANQGSEA. The CDR3 sequence is 14 residues long. V dropped 2 bases and J dropped 0 bases, with 10 bases sitting between them. The CDR3 nucleotides read TGCAGCGTTGAATTGGGGCAGCCTAACTATGGCTACACCTTC. Translated, it gives CSVELGQPNYGYTF.

The V and J genes are TRBV12-3 or TRBV12-4 and TRBJ1-3; perhaps TRBD1 as D (5 bases). The CDR3 covers 16 residues. Trimming removed 5 bases at V and 0 bases at J, with 14 bases between. The CDR3 bases are TGTGCCAGCAGTGGGGCAGCATCACGCTCTGGAAACACCATATATTTT. Translation gives CASSGAASRSGNTIYF.

This clonotype has ten or more counts. The chain is built from TRBV7-2 and TRBJ2-5, with TRBD2 matching over 8 bases. After removal of 0 bases from V and 5 bases from J, the junction contained 5 bases not matched to a gene. Germline lookup yields CDR1 SGHTA and CDR2 FQGNSA. The CDR3 runs 15 residues. The CDR3 spells CASSLAGTGGETQYF. In nucleotides, the CDR3 is TGTGCCAGCAGCTTAGCGGGCACGGGGGGGGAGACCCAGTACTTC.

This clonotype appeared many times. The chain uses TRBV18 and TRBJ2-5, with TRBD1 matching over 10 bases. Per germline, CDR1 KGHSH and CDR2 LQKENI. The CDR3 has 16 residues. Trimming cost V 6 bases and J 3 bases; bases outside gene matches: 10. CDR3 nucleotides: TGTGCCAGCTCTCCCACCTCCGGGACAGGGGAAGAGACCCAGTACTTC. It encodes CASSPTSGTGEETQYF.

This clonotype has at least ten counts. The chain recombines TRBV10-3 with TRBJ1-2; 7 nucleotides line up with TRBD1. The CDR3 length is 14 residues. The germline V gene encodes CDR1 ENHRY and CDR2 SYGVKD. J was trimmed by 5 bases and V by 9 bases; bases with no gene match: 12. CDR3 sequence reads: CAILRQGTTYGYTF. CDR3 in DNA: TGTGCCATTCTCCGACAGGGAACAACTTATGGCTACACCTTC.

There are many counts of this clonotype. The chain uses TRBV29-1 and TRBJ2-2; D is possibly TRBD2 (5 bases). The V and J ends lost 5 bases and 7 bases respectively, with 26 bases between them. The CDR3 consists of 17 residues. Looked up from germline, CDR1 is SQVTM and CDR2 is ANQGSEA. The CDR3 is CSVQAGPGLREYGELFF. The CDR3 nucleotides read TGCAGCGTTCAAGCCGGCCCAGGATTGAGGGAGTACGGGGAGCTGTTTTTT.

The chain combines TRBV6-1 with TRBJ1-5; 8 bases align to TRBD1. V lost 6 bases to trimming and J lost 5 bases; unmatched junction nucleotides: 6. This CDR3 is built from 14 residues. The V gene's germline CDR1 is MNHNS and CDR2 SASEGT. The CDR3 spells CASSEGQVYQPQHF. The CDR3 DNA follows: TGTGCCAGCAGCGAGGGACAGGTTTATCAGCCCCAGCATTTT.

This clonotype was detected ten times or more. The V and J genes are TRBV7-9 and TRBJ2-3; a possible D gene is TRBD2 (6 bases). Germline CDR1 SEHNR, CDR2 FQNEAQ (reference sequence). The CDR3 contains 15 residues. Trimming took off 1 base at V and 4 bases at J, with 12 bases between the two ends. The CDR3 region is CASSLGDSGADTQYF. CDR3 DNA sequence: TGTGCCAGCAGCTTAGGGGACTCTGGGGCAGATACGCAGTATTTT. Using reference TRBV7-9 and TRBJ2-3 for the parts outside the CDR3, the full variable domain is DTGVSQNPRHKITKRGQNVTFRCDPISEHNRLYWYRQTLGQGPEFLTYFQNEAQLEKSRLLSDRFSAERPKGSFSTLEIQRTEQGDSAMYLCASSLGDSGADTQYFGPGTRLTVL.

This rearrangement joins TRBV27 to TRBJ1-1, with D possibly being TRBD1 (5 bases). Germline-derived CDR1 and CDR2 are MNHEY and SMNVEV (reference sequence). V gave up 2 bases and J gave up 0 bases, with 7 bases separating them. The length of the CDR3 is 14 residues. CDR3: CASSLGALNTEAFF. CDR3 in DNA: TGTGCCAGCAGTTTAGGGGCCCTGAACACTGAAGCTTTCTTT.

This clonotype was picked up many times. The chain employs TRBV27 and TRBJ1-1; no definite D call. In germline, CDR1 is MNHEY, CDR2 SMNVEV (reference sequence). The ends were cut back, 6 bases at V and 0 bases at J, with 11 bases in the middle. The CDR3 loop spans 14 amino acids. CDR3 sequence (DNA): TGTGCCAGCAGGACACGACGATTGAACACTGAAGCTTTCTTT. Its translation: CASRTRRLNTEAFF.

This clonotype was recorded at least ten times. This chain connects TRBV10-3 to TRBJ1-5; 7 nucleotides agree with TRBD1. V shed 3 bases, J shed 3 bases, and the junction held 5 bases outside the gene matches. The germline V gene encodes CDR1 ENHRY and CDR2 SYGVKD. The CDR3 covers 15 residues. CDR3 amino acids: CAISDDRVPNQPQHF. CDR3 nucleotide sequence: TGTGCCATCAGTGATGACAGGGTCCCCAATCAGCCCCAGCATTTT.

V usage is TRBV20-1 and J usage is TRBJ1-5; no reliable D call. The CDR3 is 14 residues long. Trimming shortened V by 3 bases and J by 0 bases, and 9 bases separated the two germline ends. Germline V gives CDR1 DFQATT, CDR2 SNEGSKA (reference sequence). CDR3 in amino acids: CSASLVFSNQPQHF. Written as DNA, the CDR3 is TGCAGTGCTAGTTTGGTCTTTAGCAATCAGCCCCAGCATTTT.

This clonotype was counted ten times or more. The V call is TRBV7-3, the J call TRBJ2-1; 10 bases match TRBD1. The CDR3 sequence is 14 residues long. The ends lost 6 bases at V and 5 bases at J; junction bases unmatched: 4. Germline V gives CDR1 SGHTA, CDR2 FQGTGA. The CDR3 is CASRRGTGDNEQFF. CDR3 nucleotide sequence: TGTGCCAGCAGGAGGGGGACAGGGGACAATGAGCAGTTCTTC.

This clonotype showed up many times. The chain combines TRBV5-1 with TRBJ2-1; 8 bases map to TRBD2. CDR1 and CDR2 (germline): SGHRS, YFSETQ. The ends lost 0 bases at V and 10 bases at J; junction bases unmatched: 9. The CDR3 runs 15 residues. CDR3 region: CASSLDHGGVGEQFF. CDR3 DNA: TGCGCCAGCAGCTTGGATCACGGGGGGGTGGGCGAGCAGTTCTTC. The whole variable domain, remainder taken from reference TRBV5-1 and TRBJ2-1, is KAGVTQTPRYLIKTRGQQVTLSCSPISGHRSVSWYQQTPGQGLQFLFEYFSETQRNKGNFPGRFSGRQFSNSRSEMNVSTLELGDSALYLCASSLDHGGVGEQFFGPGTRLTVL.

Comment on this clonotype: One end of the junction does not line up with germline, which may come from a read error. This chain links TRBV5-1 with TRBJ2-1, with 8 bases lining up with TRBD1. The CDR3 is 15 residues long. Germline CDR1 and CDR2: SGHRS and YFSETQ. CDR3 sequence (DNA): TGCGCCAGTAGCTTGGGACAGGTATCCTACAAGGAGCAGTTCTTC. Amino acid sequence: CASSLGQVSYKEQFF.

This clonotype was recorded many times. This chain connects TRBV4-1 to TRBJ2-3, with 7 bases aligning to TRBD2. The V gene end was trimmed by 2 bases and the J gene end by 4 bases; junction bases not matched to a gene: 6. Germline V gives CDR1 MGHRA, CDR2 YSYEKL. The CDR3 length is 15 residues. DNA of the CDR3: TGCGCCAGCAGCCAACTAGCGGAGTTAGCAGATACGCAGTATTTT. It codes for CASSQLAELADTQYF.

In this sample, this clonotype turned up many times. The gene calls are TRBV7-2 and TRBJ1-5; no clear D gene. The germline V and J ends were trimmed by 4 bases and 0 bases, with 7 bases remaining between them. The CDR3 consists of 14 residues. In germline, CDR1 is SGHTA, CDR2 FQGNSA. The CDR3 loop reads CASSSEYSNQPQHF. The CDR3 DNA is TGTGCCAGCAGCTCAGAGTATAGCAATCAGCCCCAGCATTTT.

As for this clonotype: This is likely an artifact of a read error, given a far larger clone one base away. The chain employs TRBV5-3 and TRBJ2-7; 10 nucleotides align to TRBD1. TRBV5-3 is an ORF, with its function uncertain. The CDR3 consists of 15 residues. V trimming: 9 bases; J trimming: 5 bases; junction bases outside the gene matches: 14. The DNA of the CDR3 is TGTGCCAACAGCGGCGCCGGGACAGGGGCCCACGAGCAGTACTTC. Translation: CANSGAGTGAHEQYF.

This clonotype was found many times. The genes are TRBV15 and TRBJ2-7, with TRBD2 matching 8 bases. Trimming took 0 bases from V and 6 from J; bases not matched to a gene: 4. There are 14 residues in the CDR3. Germline V CDR1 and CDR2: LNHNV, YYDKDF (reference sequence). Written as DNA, the CDR3 is TGTGCCACCAGCAGAGACGGGGGGGCCGCCGAGCAGTACTTC. Translation: CATSRDGGAAEQYF.

This clonotype is labeled as medium-sized (0.01 to 0.1%). J is TRBJ2-7 and V is TRBV5-5; D is undetermined. The length of the CDR3 is 11 residues. V dropped 1 base and J dropped 6 bases, with 5 bases sitting between them. The germline V gene encodes CDR1 SGHKS and CDR2 YYEKEE (reference sequence). The CDR3 sequence is CASSLSVEQYF. The DNA of the CDR3 is TGTGCCAGCAGCTTGTCTGTCGAGCAGTACTTC.

This clonotype occurred many times. The gene calls are TRBV18 and TRBJ2-5; D gene ambiguous. Trimming shortened V by 2 bases and J by 2 bases, and 6 bases separated the two germline ends. Germline-derived CDR1 and CDR2 are KGHSH and LQKENI. The CDR3 totals 13 residues. CDR3 bases: TGTGCCAGCTCACCAGGTCTACAAGAGACCCAGTACTTC. It yields the protein CASSPGLQETQYF.

This clonotype occurred many times. V gene TRBV6-2 or TRBV6-3 combines with J gene TRBJ2-7, with D possibly TRBD1 on 6 matching bases. Between the trimmed V and J ends, which lost 6 bases and 4 bases, there was a span of 10 bases. Germline V CDR1 and CDR2: MNHEY, SVGEGT. The CDR3 has 12 residues. The chain's CDR3 is CASSRGQYEQYF. The CDR3 nucleotides read TGTGCCAGCAGCAGGGGACAATACGAGCAGTACTTC.

The sample holds one count of this clonotype. This likely reflects a read error, since a far larger clone is one base away. J is TRBJ2-7 and V is TRBV6-8, with D uncertain. The CDR3 contains 11 residues. The germline gives CDR1 MNHGY, CDR2 SAAAGT. Trimming took 8 bases from V and 9 from J, leaving 14 bases between them. The CDR3 coding sequence is TGTGCCAGCGGTGACGTCAATCGGCAGTACTTC. Its translation is CASGDVNRQYF.